This TCR beta chain was sequenced for a study of T cell responses to AZD1222 COVID-19 vaccine. The study, taken as a whole, reports: Sampling that yielded the repertoires occurred only after the peak T cell response. Donors in the cohort were predominantly white British and more often female, and clonal diversity was possibly underestimated. Spike-specific TCR breadth and depth were elevated following two AZD1222 doses. The CD4 TCRs associated with vaccination extended across spike and predominated at 160-218 and 743-854.

Clones were sequenced by immunoSEQ multiplex PCR, and TCRdb holds only the in-frame ones, with some missing. Among around 95,000 clones, approximately 89% were seen once, and the ten largest hold under 4.5%. About this clone itself: No antigen is known for it.

The sample consisted of peripheral blood, taken on day 0 of MenACWY control vaccination. The clonotype comes from an adult in good health.

The CDR3 DNA follows: TGCGCCAGCAGCTACTCCTTAGCGGGAGGGCTTACAGATACGCAGTATTTT. Translated, it gives CASSYSLAGGLTDTQYF. V is TRBV5-1 and J is TRBJ2-3, with TRBD2 identical over 11 bases. The V segment lost 3 bases and the J segment 3 bases; nucleotides outside the gene matches: 9. The CDR3 has 17 residues. Germline loops: CDR1 SGHRS, CDR2 YFSETQ.